This TCR beta chain was observed in a study of shared clonotypes between healthy human individuals. Generated by immunoSEQ multiplex PCR, the TCRdb table keeps only in-frame clones and is missing some. Of fewer than 600,000 clones listed, roughly 80% were seen once; the top ten hold around 12%. The sample was PBMCs. The sequence was obtained from a woman aged 40-49 years in good health. Some clones in this sample may be carry-over from other donors' samples.

The CDR3 reads CAISEWTGNDEKLFF. The CDR3, as DNA: TGTGCCATCAGTGAGTGGACAGGGAATGACGAAAAACTGTTTTTT. The chain uses TRBV10-3 and TRBJ1-4, with 8 positions matching TRBD1. V lost 1 base and J lost 8; bases outside the gene matches: 6. Germline V lookup: CDR1 ENHRY, CDR2 SYGVKD. This CDR3 has 15 residues.